Described below is a single T cell receptor (beta chain) sequence and its context. This record comes from a study of OX40 agonist ivuxolimab in advanced cancers. On the study more broadly: Partial responses were achieved by three patients, of whom one had hepatocellular carcinoma and two had cutaneous melanoma.

The length of the CDR3 is 15 residues. Germline assignment: CDR1 MNHEY and CDR2 SMNVEV (reference sequence). The V and J ends lost 6 bases and 4 bases respectively, with 17 bases between them. Sequencing used immunoSEQ multiplex PCR; TCRdb keeps in-frame clones, though not all of them. The sample holds about 16,000 clones; around 83% are singletons and the top ten take around 12%. This sequence originates from an adult with an advanced solid tumor such as melanoma, head and neck, liver or kidney cancer. The material sequenced was CD4+ or CD8+ T cells sorted from blood, taken in a trial of the OX40 agonist ivuxolimab. The rearrangement links TRBV27 to TRBJ2-3; D gene uncertain. CDR3 nucleotides: TGTGCCAGCAGCCAACCCCCGGGCCTGCCAGATACGCAGTATTTT. Its protein is CASSQPPGLPDTQYF.